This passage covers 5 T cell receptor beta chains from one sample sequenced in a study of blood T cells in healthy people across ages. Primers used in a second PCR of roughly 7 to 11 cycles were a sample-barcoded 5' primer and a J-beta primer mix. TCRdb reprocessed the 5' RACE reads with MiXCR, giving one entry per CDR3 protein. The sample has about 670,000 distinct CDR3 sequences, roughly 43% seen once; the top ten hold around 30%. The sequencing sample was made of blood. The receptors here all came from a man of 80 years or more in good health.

This chain's CDR3 is CASTPTRGGTDTQYF. The CDR3 DNA is TGTGCCAGCACCCCTACGAGGGGCGGCACAGATACGCAGTATTTT. The chain joins TRBV6-6 to TRBJ2-3, with D perhaps given as TRBD1 or TRBD2 (5 bases each). Trimming left V 7 bases short and J 1 base short, with 15 bases between. The CDR3 covers 15 residues. Germline CDR1 MNHNY, CDR2 SVGAGI (reference sequence).

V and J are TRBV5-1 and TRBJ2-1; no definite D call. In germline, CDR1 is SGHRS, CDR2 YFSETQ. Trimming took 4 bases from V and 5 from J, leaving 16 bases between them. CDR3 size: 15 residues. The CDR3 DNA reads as TGCGCCAGCAGCGTCGCAAGTAGCCTTAACAATGAGCAGTTCTTC. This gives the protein CASSVASSLNNEQFF.

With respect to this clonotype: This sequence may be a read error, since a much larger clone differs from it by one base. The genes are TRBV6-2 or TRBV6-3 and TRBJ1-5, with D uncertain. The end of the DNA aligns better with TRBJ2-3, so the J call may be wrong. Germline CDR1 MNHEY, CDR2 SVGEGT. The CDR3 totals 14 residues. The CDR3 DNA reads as TGTGCCAGCATTTCTGGGGATGGCAATCAGCCCCAGTATTTT. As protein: CASISGDGNQPQYF.

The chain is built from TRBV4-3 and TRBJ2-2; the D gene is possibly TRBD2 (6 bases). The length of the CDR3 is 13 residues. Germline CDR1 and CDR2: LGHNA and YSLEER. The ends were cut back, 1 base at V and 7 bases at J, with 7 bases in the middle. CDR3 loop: CASSQVGGGELFF. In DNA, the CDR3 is TGCGCCAGCAGCCAAGTGGGGGGCGGGGAGCTGTTTTTT.

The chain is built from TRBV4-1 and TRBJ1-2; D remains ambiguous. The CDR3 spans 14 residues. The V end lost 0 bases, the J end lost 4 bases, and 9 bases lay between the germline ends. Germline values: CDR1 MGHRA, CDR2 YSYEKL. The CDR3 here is CASSQDPGIYGYTF. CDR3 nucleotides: TGCGCCAGCAGCCAAGATCCGGGCATCTATGGCTACACCTTC.